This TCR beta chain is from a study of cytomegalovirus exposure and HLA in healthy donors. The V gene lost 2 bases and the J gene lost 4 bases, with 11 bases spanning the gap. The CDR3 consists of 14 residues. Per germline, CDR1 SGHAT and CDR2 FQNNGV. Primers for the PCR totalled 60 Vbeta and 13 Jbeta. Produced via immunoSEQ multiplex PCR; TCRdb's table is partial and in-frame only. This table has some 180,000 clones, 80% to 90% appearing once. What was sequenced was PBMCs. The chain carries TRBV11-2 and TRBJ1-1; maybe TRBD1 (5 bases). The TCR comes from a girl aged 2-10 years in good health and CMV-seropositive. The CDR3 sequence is CASSLTLGGTEAFF. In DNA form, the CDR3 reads TGTGCCAGCAGCTTAACCCTGGGGGGCACTGAAGCTTTCTTT.